These 8 T cell receptor beta chains came from one sample sequenced in a study of blood T cells in healthy people across ages (dated by TCRdb to between 2014 and 2017). The library was obtained by 5' RACE. For sequencing, an Illumina HiSeq 2500 was employed. A second PCR of roughly 6 to 11 cycles was run with a J-beta primer mix and a sample-barcoded 5' primer. Clones were called with MiXCR by TCRdb after fastp trimmed the public reads at Q25, and only in-frame beta chains were retained. Every entry covers one CDR3 protein and lists the most common genes and DNA from its rows. In this sample the table shows 650,000 to 800,000 distinct CDR3 sequences, 40% to 50% of which occur a single time. The ten biggest clones cover roughly 19% of the sample. Sequencing used blood. The source of these receptors is a man in his fifties or sixties in good health.

This clonotype appeared a few times. The rearrangement links TRBV19 to TRBJ1-2, with a weak D call TRBD1 (5 bases). Trimming removed 8 bases at V and 8 bases at J, with 15 bases between. The germline V gene encodes CDR1 LNHDA and CDR2 SQIVND (reference sequence). The CDR3 is 12 residues long. CDR3 sequence (DNA): TGTGCCAGTCGGGGACTTCGGAGGGGCTACACCTTC. It encodes CASRGLRRGYTF.

For the CDR3, the DNA is TGTGCCAGCAGTGACGGAGATCCCTACGAGCAGTACTTC. Translation: CASSDGDPYEQYF. The J gene is TRBJ2-7, the V gene TRBV27, with D unclear. This CDR3 comprises 13 residues. The germline CDR1 and CDR2 sequences are MNHEY and SMNVEV (reference sequence). The V and J ends lost 5 bases and 2 bases respectively, with 10 bases between them.

The CDR3 loop is CASSPRAGLGGYTF. CDR3 nucleotides: TGTGCCAGCAGCCCTCGGGCAGGTCTAGGCGGCTACACCTTC. The chain has TRBV3-1 and TRBJ1-2; D is uncertain. From germline, CDR1 is LGHDT and CDR2 YNNKEL (reference sequence). The CDR3 is 14 amino acids. Trimming removed 4 bases at V and 8 bases at J, with 17 bases between.

This clonotype was seen once. This chain joins TRBV20-1 and TRBJ2-3, with TRBD2 identical over 8 bases. Germline CDR1 DFQATT, CDR2 SNEGSKA (reference sequence). Trimming cost V 0 bases and J 6 bases; bases outside gene matches: 8. The CDR3 loop spans 15 amino acids. CDR3 sequence reads: CSARDLRGGVDTQYF. In DNA form, the CDR3 reads TGCAGTGCTAGAGATCTTCGGGGGGGCGTGGATACGCAGTATTTT.

This clonotype was detected ten times or more. The chain carries TRBV4-1 and TRBJ2-1; D assignment may be TRBD1 or TRBD2 (5 bases each). The CDR3 has 19 residues. Germline V gene data show CDR1 as MGHRA and CDR2 as YSYEKL. Trimming left V 1 base short and J 2 bases short, with 21 bases between. The CDR3 reads CASSQVGFSSGRTYNEQFF. CDR3 sequence (DNA): TGCGCCAGCAGCCAAGTAGGCTTTTCGTCGGGGCGCACCTACAATGAGCAGTTCTTC.

The chain couples TRBV7-9 to TRBJ2-7, with 8 bases lining up with TRBD2. The CDR3 is made up of 16 amino acids. J lost 1 base, V lost 5 bases, and 10 bases had no gene match. Per germline, CDR1 SEHNR and CDR2 FQNEAQ (reference sequence). Here the CDR3 DNA reads TGTGCCAGCAGCCTAGGCCATGTAGCGGGGTCCTACGAGCAGTACTTC. As protein: CASSLGHVAGSYEQYF.

This clonotype was recorded a few times. The rearrangement links TRBV6-2 or TRBV6-3 to TRBJ1-1; possible D gene TRBD1, 6 bases. V lost 6 bases, J lost 6 bases, and 26 bases lay in between. Looked up from germline, CDR1 is MNHEY and CDR2 is SVGEGT. The CDR3 has 17 amino acids. CDR3 sequence (DNA): TGTGCCAGCAGCCCATTCCGCGGTCGTGGGGGCGCGGCTGAAGCTTTCTTT. Residues: CASSPFRGRGGAAEAFF.

The chain carries TRBV5-5 and TRBJ1-1, with D perhaps TRBD1 (5 bases). The CDR3 contains 14 residues. V lost 7 bases, J lost 1 base, and 14 bases lay in between. Germline lookup yields CDR1 SGHKS and CDR2 YYEKEE (reference sequence). The CDR3 DNA follows: TGTGCCAGCGGATCCGGGACGTGGAACACTGAAGCTTTCTTT. The encoded protein is CASGSGTWNTEAFF. The full variable domain, rest sourced from reference TRBV5-5 and TRBJ1-1, is DAGVTQSPTHLIKTRGQQVTLRCSPISGHKSVSWYQQVLGQGPQFIFQYYEKEERGRGNFPDRFSARQFPNYSSELNVNALLLGDSALYLCASGSGTWNTEAFFGQGTRLTVV.